This TCR beta chain was observed in a study of blood T cell repertoires in COVID-19. Overall study: COVID-19 samples, acute and convalescent, were from the United States, Italy and Spain.

CDR1 MDHEN and CDR2 SYDVKM come from the germline V gene. V gave up 4 bases and J gave up 5 bases, with 9 bases separating them. The CDR3 contains 12 residues. Sequencing used immunoSEQ multiplex PCR; TCRdb keeps in-frame clones, though not all of them. The table records fewer than 250,000 clones, approximately 85% of them present only once. The sample consisted of peripheral blood. This TCR came from a woman in her fifties or sixties with active or convalescent COVID-19. The J gene is TRBJ2-7, the V gene TRBV28; D perhaps matches TRBD1 (6 bases). Here the CDR3 DNA reads TGTGCCAGCAGTTCACAGGGCCACGAGCAGTACTTC. Residues: CASSSQGHEQYF.